A single sample gave rise to the 30 T cell receptor beta chains below, sequenced in a study of T cell repertoires in cytomegalovirus infection. TCRdb re-analysed the reads in MiXCR, keeping a single row per CDR3 protein. Of 150,000 to 200,000 distinct CDR3 sequences in the sample, roughly 27% are singletons; the top ten hold approximately 30%. Sequencing input: PBMCs. The receptors were gathered from a human donor in good health (CMV status not recorded). Some clones in this sample may be carry-over from other donors' samples.

This clonotype has only a few counts. This sequence joins TRBV6-6 and TRBJ1-5; D not resolved. Germline V CDR1 and CDR2: MNHNY, SVGAGI (reference sequence). Between the trimmed V and J ends, which lost 2 bases and 3 bases, there was a span of 14 bases. The CDR3 is made up of 16 amino acids. CDR3 sequence: CASSYPTVSHNQPQHF. The CDR3 region has the DNA TGTGCCAGCAGTTACCCGACCGTCAGCCACAATCAGCCCCAGCATTTT.

The chain carries TRBV2 and TRBJ2-7; no clear D. From germline, CDR1 is SNHLY and CDR2 FYNNEI. This CDR3 has 15 residues. Trimming pared 1 base from V and 5 bases from J, leaving 15 bases between. Here the CDR3 DNA reads TGTGCCAGCAGTGAAGAGGGTCGGCGGATGGACGAGCAGTACTTC. Its protein is CASSEEGRRMDEQYF. Supplemented by reference TRBV2 and TRBJ2-7, the full variable domain reads EPEVTQTPSHQVTQMGQEVILRCVPISNHLYFYWYRQILGQKVEFLVSFYNNEISEKSEIFDDQFSVERPDGSNFTLKIRSTKLEDSAMYFCASSEEGRRMDEQYFGPGTRLTVT.

This clonotype was recorded a few times. The rearrangement joins TRBV10-3 to TRBJ1-5; D perhaps matches TRBD1 (6 bases). V was pared by 8 bases and J by 6 bases, with 14 bases between. The germline V gene encodes CDR1 ENHRY and CDR2 SYGVKD. There are 13 residues in the CDR3. CDR3 residues: CAIGQSGSQPQHF. The CDR3 DNA reads TGTGCCATCGGACAGTCGGGGAGTCAGCCCCAGCATTTT.

V and J are TRBV18 and TRBJ1-1; no definite D call. V was trimmed by 4 bases and J by 10 bases, leaving 10 bases between them. Germline V gene lookup returns CDR1 KGHSH and CDR2 LQKENI. The CDR3 spans 11 residues. CDR3 protein: CASSLDRGAFF. The DNA for the CDR3 is TGTGCCAGCTCACTCGACCGGGGAGCTTTCTTT.

The chain has TRBV27 and TRBJ1-1, with 8 bases matching TRBD1. The CDR3 contains 17 residues. CDR1 and CDR2 (germline): MNHEY, SMNVEV (reference sequence). J was trimmed by 1 base and V by 5 bases; bases with no gene match: 12. CDR3 bases: TGTGCCAGCAGTACGGTTCAAACAGGGGGTGGGAACACTGAAGCTTTCTTT. It is translated as CASSTVQTGGGNTEAFF.

This chain connects TRBV7-2 to TRBJ1-1; D unclear. The germline gives CDR1 SGHTA, CDR2 FQGNSA. This CDR3 region has 14 residues. The V and J ends lost 0 bases and 1 base respectively, with 6 bases between them. The CDR3 DNA follows: TGTGCCAGCAGCTTAGCGTTAGGGAACACTGAAGCTTTCTTT. The encoded protein is CASSLALGNTEAFF.

This sequence joins TRBV7-2 and TRBJ2-7, with unresolved D. The CDR3 loop spans 13 amino acids. The V gene's germline CDR1 is SGHTA and CDR2 FQGNSA. V dropped 1 base and J dropped 7 bases, with 11 bases sitting between them. For the CDR3, the DNA is TGTGCCAGCAGCTTAGTGGAGTTGGGAGAGCAGTACTTC. It translates to CASSLVELGEQYF.

The rearrangement uses TRBV10-3 and TRBJ2-1, with D possibly matching TRBD2 (5 bases). Deletions cut 4 bases from V and 10 bases from J, with 11 bases between. Germline assignment: CDR1 ENHRY and CDR2 SYGVKD. The CDR3 is 12 residues long. CDR3: CAISAIQREQFF. In DNA, the CDR3 is TGTGCCATCAGTGCAATCCAGCGGGAGCAGTTCTTC.

This clonotype turned up a few times. The chain recombines TRBV11-2 with TRBJ1-4, with a possible D match to TRBD1 (6 bases). V was clipped by 6 bases and J by 8 bases, with 19 bases between them. Germline V gene sequence: CDR1 SGHAT, CDR2 FQNNGV. The length of the CDR3 is 15 residues. In DNA form, the CDR3 reads TGTGCCAGCAGGAGAATTACAGGGACTTACGAAAAACTGTTTTTT. This codes for CASRRITGTYEKLFF.

At least ten counts were recorded for this clonotype. V is TRBV7-2 and J is TRBJ2-1, with 7 bases that match TRBD1. V was clipped by 8 bases and J by 3 bases; unmatched bases: 7. The germline gives CDR1 SGHTA, CDR2 FQGNSA. The CDR3 is made up of 14 amino acids. The chain's CDR3 is CASQAQGLYNEQFF. The DNA for the CDR3 is TGTGCCAGCCAAGCACAGGGGCTCTACAATGAGCAGTTCTTC.

With respect to this clonotype: A much larger clone is a single base away; this may be a read error. The genes are TRBV7-2 and TRBJ1-1, with D possibly being TRBD1 (5 bases). The CDR3 is made up of 15 amino acids. Trimming removed 5 bases from V and 1 base from J, with 14 bases in between. Germline CDR1 SGHTA, CDR2 FQGNSA. The CDR3 bases are TGTGCCAGCAGCCAATCGACAGTCGGGAACACTGAAGCTTTCTTT. Its translation is CASSQSTVGNTEAFF.

This clonotype turned up a few times. J is TRBJ2-7 and V is TRBV7-6; the match to TRBD1 covers 7 bases. Per germline, CDR1 SGHVS and CDR2 FNYEAQ. The CDR3 is 15 amino acids. The ends lost 1 base at V and 1 base at J; junction bases unmatched: 4. The DNA of the CDR3 is TGTGCCAGCAGCTTAGAGGGACAGAGTTCCTACGAGCAGTACTTC. This translates into CASSLEGQSSYEQYF.

The rearrangement uses TRBV29-1 and TRBJ2-3; unclear D gene. This CDR3 contains 11 residues. Germline CDR1 and CDR2: SQVTM and ANQGSEA. V gave up 5 bases and J gave up 4 bases, with 7 bases separating them. DNA for the CDR3: TGCAGCGTTTCTGCGGCAGATACGCAGTATTTT. Translation gives CSVSAADTQYF.

The chain has TRBV7-2 and TRBJ2-5, with D uncertain. Germline CDR1 reads SGHTA; CDR2 reads FQGNSA. CDR3 length: 14 residues. The V gene lost 3 bases and the J gene lost 4 bases, with 12 bases spanning the gap. Here the CDR3 reads CASSLSGQRETQYF. In DNA form, the CDR3 reads TGTGCCAGCAGCTTGAGTGGGCAACGAGAGACCCAGTACTTC.

The chain combines TRBV7-2 with TRBJ2-5, with a possible D match to TRBD2 (7 bases). The CDR3 totals 13 residues. Trimming left V 3 bases short and J 5 bases short, with 10 bases between. Germline CDR1 is SGHTA and CDR2 is FQGNSA. The CDR3 nucleotides are TGTGCCAGCAGCTTGCGGGGGCGGGAGACCCAGTACTTC. Its translation is CASSLRGRETQYF.

The sample holds a few counts of this clonotype. V is TRBV20-1 and J is TRBJ1-6; D is unresolved. The CDR3 length is 17 residues. CDR1 DFQATT and CDR2 SNEGSKA come from the germline V gene (reference sequence). V shed 6 bases and J shed 0 bases, with 18 bases lying between them. The CDR3 DNA sequence: TGCAGTGCCCGGCCGCGGACGGGGAGCTCCTATAATTCACCCCTCCACTTT. Encoded protein: CSARPRTGSSYNSPLHF.

V and J are TRBV28 and TRBJ2-7; 9 bases map to TRBD2. The germline V gene encodes CDR1 MDHEN and CDR2 SYDVKM. Losses at the gene ends were 8 bases for V and 2 bases for J; bases not matched to a gene: 19. CDR3 length: 18 amino acids. The DNA of the CDR3 is TGTGCCAGCCCCCCCTCTCGAGGTAGCGGGGGTAACACCTACGAGCAGTACTTC. Translation gives CASPPSRGSGGNTYEQYF.

This rearrangement joins TRBV2 to TRBJ2-1; D gene uncertain. CDR1 and CDR2 from the germline V gene are SNHLY and FYNNEI. Trimming pared 8 bases from V and 2 bases from J, leaving 13 bases between. This CDR3 spans 14 amino acids. This chain's CDR3 is CASLRGPPYNEQFF. For the CDR3, the DNA is TGTGCCAGCCTCCGAGGCCCTCCCTACAATGAGCAGTTCTTC.

This clonotype was counted a few times. The gene calls are TRBV7-2 and TRBJ1-2; no clear D. Germline lookup yields CDR1 SGHTA and CDR2 FQGNSA. The CDR3 is 13 amino acids. Trimming removed 6 bases at V and 8 bases at J, with 16 bases between. CDR3 in DNA: TGTGCCAGCAGTCAATCTCGGGCCTCAGGCTACACCTTC. Amino acid sequence: CASSQSRASGYTF.

V and J are TRBV11-2 and TRBJ2-1; 11 bases match TRBD1. CDR3 length: 15 amino acids. The germline CDR1 and CDR2 sequences are SGHAT and FQNNGV. J gave up 2 bases and V 6 bases, and 3 bases lay outside the gene matches. The CDR3 is CASSWGQGAYNEQFF. CDR3 sequence (DNA): TGTGCCAGCAGTTGGGGACAGGGGGCCTACAATGAGCAGTTCTTC. Filled out from reference TRBV11-2 and TRBJ2-1, the complete variable domain reads EAGVAQSPRYKIIEKRQSVAFWCNPISGHATLYWYQQILGQGPKLLIQFQNNGVVDDSQLPKDRFSAERLKGVDSTLKIQPAKLEDSAVYLCASSWGQGAYNEQFFGPGTRLTVL.

This clonotype has at least ten counts. V gene TRBV19 combines with J gene TRBJ1-1; tentatively, D is TRBD1 (5 bases). The germline V and J ends were trimmed by 9 bases and 3 bases, with 14 bases remaining between them. The germline CDR1 and CDR2 sequences are LNHDA and SQIVND (reference sequence). The CDR3 has 13 amino acids. The CDR3 sequence: CASGAARDTEAFF. In DNA form, the CDR3 reads TGTGCCAGCGGGGCGGCTCGCGACACTGAAGCTTTCTTT.

The J gene is TRBJ2-7, the V gene TRBV27; D is unclear. Between the trimmed V and J ends, which lost 6 bases and 5 bases, there was a span of 11 bases. In germline, CDR1 is MNHEY, CDR2 SMNVEV (reference sequence). CDR3 length: 12 residues. The CDR3 DNA reads as TGTGCCAGCAGGACCGGGCCTGACGAGCAGTACTTC. Protein sequence: CASRTGPDEQYF.

The table lists this clonotype with a few counts. The V call is TRBV28, the J call TRBJ2-2, with D possibly being TRBD1 or TRBD2 (6 bases each). This CDR3 contains 15 residues. Germline loops: CDR1 MDHEN, CDR2 SYDVKM. V was trimmed by 7 bases and J by 2 bases, leaving 14 bases between them. The CDR3 DNA is TGTGCCAGCAACATGGGGGGACACAACACCGGGGAGCTGTTTTTT. Its translation: CASNMGGHNTGELFF.

At least ten counts were recorded for this clonotype. The chain couples TRBV7-2 to TRBJ2-1; D gene ambiguous. V was cut by 2 bases and J by 3 bases, with 11 bases left in between. The germline V gene encodes CDR1 SGHTA and CDR2 FQGNSA. The CDR3 spans 15 residues. The CDR3 DNA reads TGTGCCAGCAGCTTACTGCACGACTTCTACAATGAGCAGTTCTTC. Encoded protein: CASSLLHDFYNEQFF.

This chain joins TRBV7-3 and TRBJ1-4; D unclear. CDR1 is SGHTA, CDR2 FQGTGA, per germline. Trimming removed 8 bases at V and 3 bases at J, with 13 bases between. The length of the CDR3 is 14 residues. CDR3 sequence reads: CASGSTEPNEKLFF. As DNA, the CDR3 is TGTGCCAGCGGGTCGACGGAACCTAATGAAAAACTGTTTTTT. The full variable domain, completed using reference TRBV7-3 and TRBJ1-4, is GAGVSQTPSNKVTEKGKYVELRCDPISGHTALYWYRQSLGQGPEFLIYFQGTGAADDSGLPNDRFFAVRPEGSVSTLKIQRTERGDSAVYLCASGSTEPNEKLFFGSGTQLSVL.

This clonotype was detected only a few times. V usage is TRBV19 and J usage is TRBJ1-1; tentatively, D is TRBD1 (5 bases). The CDR3 runs 16 residues. V was pared by 7 bases and J by 2 bases, with 20 bases between. Germline loops: CDR1 LNHDA, CDR2 SQIVND (reference sequence). The CDR3 spells CASTTAMVGPNTEAFF. CDR3 in DNA: TGTGCCAGTACCACGGCGATGGTGGGACCAAACACTGAAGCTTTCTTT.

This clonotype came up once. This chain links TRBV11-2 with TRBJ2-6; the D is unclear. The germline V gene has CDR1 SGHAT and CDR2 FQNNGV. V lost 4 bases to trimming and J lost 1 base, with 8 bases between them. The CDR3 consists of 15 residues. CDR3 amino acids: CASSSVESGANVLTF. Here the CDR3 DNA reads TGTGCCAGCAGCTCTGTTGAATCTGGGGCCAACGTCCTGACTTTC.

The rearrangement uses TRBV19 and TRBJ2-1; D tentatively reads TRBD1 or TRBD2 (5 bases each). Trimming removed 6 bases at V and 0 bases at J, with 12 bases between. In germline, CDR1 is LNHDA, CDR2 SQIVND (reference sequence). The CDR3 sequence is 15 residues long. The CDR3 spells CASRDSGISYNEQFF. CDR3 DNA sequence: TGTGCCAGTAGAGACAGCGGAATCTCCTACAATGAGCAGTTCTTC.

V usage is TRBV6-1 and J usage is TRBJ2-5, with 8 bases identical to TRBD1. V gave up 8 bases and J gave up 4 bases; unmatched junction bases: 0. CDR3 size: 11 residues. Germline CDR1 is MNHNS and CDR2 is SASEGT. The CDR3 reads CASGQGETQYF. The CDR3 bases are TGTGCCAGCGGACAGGGAGAGACCCAGTACTTC.

This clonotype was counted between two and nine times. This sequence joins TRBV28 and TRBJ2-7; unclear D gene. Germline values: CDR1 MDHEN, CDR2 SYDVKM. The V gene lost 5 bases and the J gene lost 2 bases, with 4 bases spanning the gap. The CDR3 covers 11 residues. The CDR3 DNA reads TGTGCCAGCAGTGCCACCTACGAGCAGTACTTC. Amino acids: CASSATYEQYF.